Given below is one T cell receptor (beta chain) in context. The data were obtained in a study of Graves' ophthalmopathy and Graves' hyperthyroidism. Investigators amplified TCR beta CDR3 regions from RNA transcripts. The workflow started with a first-round RT-PCR run with HTBI primers and then moved on to a second-round multiplex PCR. A single record per CDR3 protein comes from TCRdb applying MiXCR to the multiplex PCR reads. The sample has 620,000 or so distinct CDR3 sequences; 22% are singletons. Germline values: CDR1 PRHDT, CDR2 FYEKMQ (reference sequence). V lost 3 bases, J lost 4 bases, and 5 bases stayed unmatched. The CDR3 totals 14 residues.

Source material: peripheral blood. This receptor was obtained from a woman younger than 30 with stable Graves' hyperthyroidism. Some clones in this sample may be carry-over from other donors' samples. The chain recombines TRBV13 with TRBJ2-7, with 8 bases that match TRBD1. CDR3 region: CASSLQGANYEQYF. The CDR3 nucleotides read TGTGCCAGCAGCTTGCAGGGGGCTAATTACGAGCAGTACTTC. Variable domain in full (rest from reference TRBV13 and TRBJ2-7): AAGVIQSPRHLIKEKRETATLKCYPIPRHDTVYWYQQGPGQDPQFLISFYEKMQSDKGSIPDRFSAQQFSDYHSELNMSSLELGDSALYFCASSLQGANYEQYFGPGTRLTVT.